The clone carrying this T cell receptor (beta chain) has only a few counts. The antigen remains undetermined. MiXCR, run by TCRdb on the reads, gives a single entry per CDR3 protein. The sample includes over 250,000 distinct CDR3 sequences, less than 25% of them seen just once. These data come from a study of T cell repertoires in cytomegalovirus infection. Points from the study as a whole: The study identified carriers of CMV plus the relevant HLA from cumulative public TCR beta family frequency. CMV-specific TCR beta clonotypes restricted by HLA-C were the ones dominating the ex vivo response.

The germline V and J ends were trimmed by 0 bases and 3 bases, with 11 bases remaining between them. The CDR3 runs to 15 residues. Germline assignment: CDR1 SEHNR and CDR2 FQNEAQ (reference sequence). The specimen was cultured PBMCs, collected from culture after CMV antigen stimulation. The receptor was derived from a human donor in good health (CMV status not recorded). Some clones in this sample may be carry-over from other donors' samples. The rearrangement links TRBV7-9 to TRBJ2-5; D perhaps matches TRBD2 (6 bases). Here the CDR3 DNA reads TGTGCCAGCAGCTTAGCGCTTTGGGAGGAAGAGACCCAGTACTTC. Amino acids: CASSLALWEEETQYF.